The T cell receptor beta chain described here comes from a study of blood T cell repertoires in COVID-19. Across the whole study: The origin of the acute and convalescent COVID-19 samples was the United States, Italy and Spain.

Produced via immunoSEQ multiplex PCR; TCRdb's table is partial and in-frame only. Of tens of thousands of clones listed, roughly 90% are singletons. The TCR was taken from an older man with acute or convalescent COVID-19. What was sequenced was peripheral blood.

Here the CDR3 DNA reads TGCGCCAGTAGCGGTATACGTGGACAGGGGACAGATACGCAGTATTTT. Its protein product is CASSGIRGQGTDTQYF. This chain joins TRBV5-1 and TRBJ2-3, with 9 bases fitting TRBD1. The CDR3 loop spans 16 amino acids. In germline, CDR1 is SGHRS, CDR2 YFSETQ. V lost 8 bases, J lost 3 bases, and 13 bases stayed unmatched.